These 9 T cell receptor beta chains came from one sample sequenced in a study of T cell responses to AZD1222 COVID-19 vaccine. The assay was immunoSEQ multiplex PCR, and TCRdb's table has in-frame clones only and misses some. The sample holds roughly 160,000 clones, around 92% seen once. The specimen comprised peripheral blood, sampled 28 days after the second AZD1222 dose. The receptors stem from an adult who received the AZD1222 COVID-19 vaccine.

This chain links TRBV6-2 or TRBV6-3 with TRBJ2-7; weak D call: TRBD2 (5 bases). Germline CDR1 is MNHEY and CDR2 is SVGEGT. This CDR3 spans 12 amino acids. The germline V and J ends were trimmed by 4 bases and 4 bases, with 8 bases remaining between them. The CDR3 here is CASSSRVYEQYF. DNA of the CDR3: TGTGCCAGCAGTTCGAGGGTATACGAGCAGTACTTC.

The rearrangement joins TRBV3-1 (or the pseudogene TRBV3-2) to TRBJ1-2; 7 nucleotides align to TRBD1. The CDR3 length is 14 residues. The junction had 7 bases not matched to a gene; V was cut back by 5 bases and J by 4 bases. The germline CDR1 and CDR2 sequences are LGHDT and YNNKEL (reference sequence). The CDR3 sequence: CASSAGGQPYGYTF. The CDR3 region has the DNA TGTGCCAGCAGCGCAGGGGGACAGCCCTATGGCTACACCTTC.

V gene TRBV19 combines with J gene TRBJ2-3; D is undetermined. With 6 bases removed from V and 2 bases from J, the gap between germline ends came to 12 bases. CDR3 length equals 14 residues. Germline V CDR1 and CDR2: LNHDA, SQIVND (reference sequence). The CDR3 sequence: CASSQFRATDTQYF. The CDR3 DNA reads as TGTGCCAGTAGCCAGTTCCGCGCCACAGATACGCAGTATTTT. The full variable domain, in which reference TRBV19 and TRBJ2-3 provide the parts outside the CDR3, is DGGITQSPKYLFRKEGQNVTLSCEQNLNHDAMYWYRQDPGQGLRLIYYSQIVNDFQKGDIAEGYSVSREKKESFPLTVTSAQKNPTAFYLCASSQFRATDTQYFGPGTRLTVL.

The count of this clone is one. This rearrangement joins TRBV6-1 to TRBJ1-1; TRBD1 might be the D (5 bases). The CDR3 runs 15 residues. The germline CDR1 and CDR2 sequences are MNHNS and SASEGT. V lost 5 bases, J lost 6 bases, and 19 bases lay in between. CDR3 protein: CASSSPRGQGAEAFF. The CDR3 nucleotides read TGTGCCAGCAGTTCCCCCCGTGGGCAGGGCGCTGAAGCTTTCTTT.

The chain links TRBV24-1 to TRBJ2-3; D gene ambiguous. The CDR3 sequence is 12 residues long. The germline CDR1 and CDR2 sequences are KGHDR and SFDVKD. V shed 3 bases and J shed 4 bases, with 4 bases lying between them. In DNA, the CDR3 is TGTGCCACCAGTGATGCGGCAGATACGCAGTATTTT. Amino acids: CATSDAADTQYF.

The chain's CDR3 is CASSELVPYF. CDR3 nucleotide sequence: TGTGCCAGCAGTGAATTAGTCCCGTATTTT. V is TRBV6-1 and J is TRBJ2-3; D gene unclear. The CDR3 consists of 10 residues. V lost 2 bases and J 14 bases, leaving 8 bases between the germline ends. From germline, CDR1 is MNHNS and CDR2 SASEGT.

The table lists this clone with a count of one. J is TRBJ2-3 and V is TRBV7-3; unclear D gene. The CDR3 is 15 residues long. The V end was cut by 2 bases, the J end by 3 bases, with 12 bases between. CDR1 is SGHTA and CDR2 is FQGTGA in the germline V gene. The CDR3 DNA follows: TGTGCCAGCAGCTTATCGACCCGAGGTACAGATACGCAGTATTTT. It translates to CASSLSTRGTDTQYF.

The chain employs TRBV6-2 or TRBV6-3 and TRBJ1-1; D ambiguous. The V end lost 2 bases, the J end lost 11 bases, and 15 bases lay between the germline ends. The CDR3 sequence is 13 residues long. Germline CDR1 is MNHEY and CDR2 is SVGEGT. The DNA for the CDR3 is TGTGCCAGCAGTTACAGGTCTCCTCGAGGGGCTTTCTTT. As protein: CASSYRSPRGAFF.

The chain links TRBV7-9 to TRBJ2-3; D gene uncertain. The V gene's germline CDR1 is SEHNR and CDR2 FQNEAQ (reference sequence). The V and J ends lost 5 bases and 3 bases respectively, with 6 bases between them. This CDR3 has 12 amino acids. The CDR3 region is CASSQTTDTQYF. The CDR3 DNA reads as TGTGCCAGCAGCCAAACTACAGATACGCAGTATTTT.